This TCR beta chain was captured by sequencing in a study of cytomegalovirus exposure and HLA in healthy donors. The table came from immunoSEQ multiplex PCR; TCRdb's copy has only in-frame clones and leaves some out. Among over 80,000 clones listed, 85% were seen once. Germline lookup yields CDR1 LNHNV and CDR2 YYDKDF (reference sequence). The CDR3 runs to 16 residues. V lost 1 base, J lost 3 bases, and 7 bases stayed unmatched. A remark on this clone: Its antigen is not known.

From the approximately 120-subject validation cohort, which was separate from the roughly 680-subject first cohort, the donors were drawn. General study points: Some TCR beta chains (about 180 of them) were listed as cytomegalovirus-associated. The tendency of first-cohort TCR clusters to co-occur in the 90 to 150 validation repertoires emerged from a later analysis. CMV antigen specificity of a few CMV-associated chains was confirmed in vitro.

The receptor was derived from a man aged 18 to 30 in good health and CMV-seropositive. Sequencing was done on a sample of PBMCs. The chain combines TRBV15 with TRBJ1-1; 8 positions agree with TRBD1. In DNA, the CDR3 is TGTGCCACCAGCAGAGCAAGACAGGGGCTGGACACTGAAGCTTTCTTT. As protein: CATSRARQGLDTEAFF.